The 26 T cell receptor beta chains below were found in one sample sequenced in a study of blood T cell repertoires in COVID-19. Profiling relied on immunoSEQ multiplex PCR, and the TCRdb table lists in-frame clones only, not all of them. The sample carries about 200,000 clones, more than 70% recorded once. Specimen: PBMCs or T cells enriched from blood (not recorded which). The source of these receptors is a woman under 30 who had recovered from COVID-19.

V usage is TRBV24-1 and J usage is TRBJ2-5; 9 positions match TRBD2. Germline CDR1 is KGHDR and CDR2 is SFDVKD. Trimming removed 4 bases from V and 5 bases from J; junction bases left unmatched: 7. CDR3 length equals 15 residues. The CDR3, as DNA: TGTGCCACCAGTGAGGGCGGGGGGGCAGTGGAGACCCAGTACTTC. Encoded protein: CATSEGGGAVETQYF.

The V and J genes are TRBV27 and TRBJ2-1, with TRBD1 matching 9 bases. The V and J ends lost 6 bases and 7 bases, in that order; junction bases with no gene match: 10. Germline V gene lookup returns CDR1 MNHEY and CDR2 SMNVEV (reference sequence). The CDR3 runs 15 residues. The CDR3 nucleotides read TGTGCCAGCAGCCGCCGGGACAGGGCCGGGAATGAGCAGTTCTTC. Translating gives CASSRRDRAGNEQFF.

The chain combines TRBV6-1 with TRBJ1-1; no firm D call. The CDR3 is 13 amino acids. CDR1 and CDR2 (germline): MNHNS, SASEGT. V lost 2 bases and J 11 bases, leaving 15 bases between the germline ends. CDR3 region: CASSEIAAHVAFF. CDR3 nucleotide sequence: TGTGCCAGCAGTGAAATCGCCGCGCATGTCGCTTTCTTT.

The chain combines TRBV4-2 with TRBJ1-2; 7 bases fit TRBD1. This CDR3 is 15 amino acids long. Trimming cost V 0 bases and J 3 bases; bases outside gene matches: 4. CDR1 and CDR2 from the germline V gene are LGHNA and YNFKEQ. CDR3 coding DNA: TGTGCCAGCAGCCAAGATCATACAGGGGACTATGGCTACACCTTC. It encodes CASSQDHTGDYGYTF.

The CDR3 DNA sequence: TGTGCCAGTGGTACGGGACTGGCGAACACCGGGGAGCTGTTTTTT. This codes for CASGTGLANTGELFF. V and J are TRBV19 and TRBJ2-2; D is possibly TRBD2 (6 bases). Germline assignment: CDR1 LNHDA and CDR2 SQIVND (reference sequence). Trimming cost V 8 bases and J 0 bases, with 13 bases left between them. The CDR3 extends over 15 amino acids.

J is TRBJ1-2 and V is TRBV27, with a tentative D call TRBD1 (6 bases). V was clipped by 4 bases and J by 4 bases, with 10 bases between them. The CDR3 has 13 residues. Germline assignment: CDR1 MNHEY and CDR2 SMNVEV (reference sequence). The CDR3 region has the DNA TGTGCCAGCAGTTGGGGGGGCACCTATGGCTACACCTTC. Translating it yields CASSWGGTYGYTF.

The CDR3 sequence is CASSNQRQETQYF. The DNA of the CDR3 is TGTGCCAGTAGTAATCAGCGACAAGAGACCCAGTACTTC. The chain couples TRBV19 to TRBJ2-5; D is undetermined. The V gene lost 4 bases and the J gene lost 2 bases, with 8 bases spanning the gap. The CDR3 has 13 residues. Germline V CDR1 and CDR2: LNHDA, SQIVND (reference sequence).

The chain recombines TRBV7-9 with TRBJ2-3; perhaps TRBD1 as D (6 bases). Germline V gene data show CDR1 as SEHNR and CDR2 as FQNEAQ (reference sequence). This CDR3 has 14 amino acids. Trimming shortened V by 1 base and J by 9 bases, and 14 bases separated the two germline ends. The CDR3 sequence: CASSLGQEMATQYF. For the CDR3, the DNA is TGTGCCAGCAGCTTAGGACAGGAGATGGCCACGCAGTATTTT. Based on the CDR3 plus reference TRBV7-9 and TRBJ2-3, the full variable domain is DTGVSQNPRHKITKRGQNVTFRCDPISEHNRLYWYRQTLGQGPEFLTYFQNEAQLEKSRLLSDRFSAERPKGSFSTLEIQRTEQGDSAMYLCASSLGQEMATQYFGPGTRLTVL.

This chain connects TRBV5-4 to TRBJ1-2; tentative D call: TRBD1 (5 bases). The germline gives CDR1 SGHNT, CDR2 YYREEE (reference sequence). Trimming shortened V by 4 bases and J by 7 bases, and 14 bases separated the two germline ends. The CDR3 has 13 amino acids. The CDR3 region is CASSEDISGGYTF. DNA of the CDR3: TGTGCCAGCAGCGAGGACATATCGGGTGGCTACACCTTC.

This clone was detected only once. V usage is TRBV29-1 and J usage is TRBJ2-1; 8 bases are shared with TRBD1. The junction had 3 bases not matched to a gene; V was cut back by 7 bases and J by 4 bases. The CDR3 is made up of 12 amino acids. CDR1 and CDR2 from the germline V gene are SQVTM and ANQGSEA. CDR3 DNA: TGCAGCGGGCAGGGGGCTTACAATGAGCAGTTCTTC. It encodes CSGQGAYNEQFF.

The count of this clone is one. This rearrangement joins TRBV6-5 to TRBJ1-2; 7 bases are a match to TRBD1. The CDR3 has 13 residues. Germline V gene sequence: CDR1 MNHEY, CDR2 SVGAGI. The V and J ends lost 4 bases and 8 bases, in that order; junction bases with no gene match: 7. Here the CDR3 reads CASSFPTGNGYTF. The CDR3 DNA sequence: TGTGCCAGCAGTTTCCCGACAGGGAACGGCTACACCTTC.

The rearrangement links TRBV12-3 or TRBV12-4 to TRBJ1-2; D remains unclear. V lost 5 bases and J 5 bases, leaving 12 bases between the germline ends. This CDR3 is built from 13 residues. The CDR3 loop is CASSPDEGYGYTF. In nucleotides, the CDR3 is TGTGCCAGCAGTCCTGACGAGGGTTATGGCTACACCTTC.

For the CDR3, the DNA is TGTGCCAGCAGTTTGGAGGGCGTCAGGGATAGGTCACCCCTCCACTTT. It encodes CASSLEGVRDRSPLHF. This sequence joins TRBV27 and TRBJ1-6; maybe TRBD1 (5 bases). Germline V gene lookup returns CDR1 MNHEY and CDR2 SMNVEV (reference sequence). The V end lost 3 bases, the J end lost 10 bases, and 19 bases lay between the germline ends. The CDR3 spans 16 residues.

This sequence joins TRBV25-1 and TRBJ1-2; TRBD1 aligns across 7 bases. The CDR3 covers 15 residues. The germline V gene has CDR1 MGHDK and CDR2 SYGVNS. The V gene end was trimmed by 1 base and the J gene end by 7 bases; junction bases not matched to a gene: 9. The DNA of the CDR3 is TGTGCCAGCAGTGAATTTTTCGGGGACAGTAGTGGCTACACCTTC. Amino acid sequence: CASSEFFGDSSGYTF.

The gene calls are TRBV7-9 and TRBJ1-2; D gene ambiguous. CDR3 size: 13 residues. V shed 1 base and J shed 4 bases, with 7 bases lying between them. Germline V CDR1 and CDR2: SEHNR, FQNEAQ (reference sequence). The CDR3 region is CASSLGHIYGYTF. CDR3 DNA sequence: TGTGCCAGCAGCTTAGGACACATCTATGGCTACACCTTC.

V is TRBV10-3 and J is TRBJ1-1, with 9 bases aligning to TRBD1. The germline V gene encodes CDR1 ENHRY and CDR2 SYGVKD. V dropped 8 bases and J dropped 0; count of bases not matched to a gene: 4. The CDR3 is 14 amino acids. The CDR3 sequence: CAISGTGMNTEAFF. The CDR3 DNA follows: TGTGCCATCTCCGGGACAGGGATGAACACTGAAGCTTTCTTT.

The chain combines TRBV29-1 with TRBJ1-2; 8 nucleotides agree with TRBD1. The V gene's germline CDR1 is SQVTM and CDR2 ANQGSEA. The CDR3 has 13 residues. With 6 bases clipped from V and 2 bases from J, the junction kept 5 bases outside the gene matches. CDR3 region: CSVGQGENYGYTF. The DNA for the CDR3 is TGCAGCGTAGGACAGGGAGAGAACTATGGCTACACCTTC.

This CDR3 reads CASSSRGDRSNYGYTF. In DNA form, the CDR3 reads TGTGCCAGCAGCTCCCGTGGGGACAGGAGTAACTATGGCTACACCTTC. The chain joins TRBV7-2 to TRBJ1-2; TRBD1 agrees at 8 bases. The CDR3 loop spans 16 amino acids. V trimming: 4 bases; J trimming: 1 base; junction bases outside the gene matches: 8. The germline V gene has CDR1 SGHTA and CDR2 FQGNSA.

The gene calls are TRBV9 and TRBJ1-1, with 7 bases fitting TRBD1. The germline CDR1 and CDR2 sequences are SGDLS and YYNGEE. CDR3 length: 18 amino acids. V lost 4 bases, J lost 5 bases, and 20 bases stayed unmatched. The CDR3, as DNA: TGTGCCAGCAGCCCCAAACCAGCGACAGGGCGAACCAAGACTGAAGCTTTCTTT. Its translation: CASSPKPATGRTKTEAFF.

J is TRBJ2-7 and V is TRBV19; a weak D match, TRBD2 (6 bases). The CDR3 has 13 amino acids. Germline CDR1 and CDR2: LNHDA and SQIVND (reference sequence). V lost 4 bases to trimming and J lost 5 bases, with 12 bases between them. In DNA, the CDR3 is TGTGCCAGTAGTAGCGGGGAATTTAACGAGCAGTACTTC. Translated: CASSSGEFNEQYF.

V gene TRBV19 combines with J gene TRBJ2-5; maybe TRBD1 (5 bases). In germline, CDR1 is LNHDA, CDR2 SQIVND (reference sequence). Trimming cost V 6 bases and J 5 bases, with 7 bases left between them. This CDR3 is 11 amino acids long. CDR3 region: CASRGQETQYF. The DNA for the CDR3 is TGTGCCAGTAGGGGGCAGGAGACCCAGTACTTC.

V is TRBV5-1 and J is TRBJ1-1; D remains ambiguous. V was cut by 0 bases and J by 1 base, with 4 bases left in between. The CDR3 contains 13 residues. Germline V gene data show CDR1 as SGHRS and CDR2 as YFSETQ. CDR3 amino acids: CASSLGANTEAFF. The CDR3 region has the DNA TGCGCCAGCAGCTTGGGGGCGAACACTGAAGCTTTCTTT.

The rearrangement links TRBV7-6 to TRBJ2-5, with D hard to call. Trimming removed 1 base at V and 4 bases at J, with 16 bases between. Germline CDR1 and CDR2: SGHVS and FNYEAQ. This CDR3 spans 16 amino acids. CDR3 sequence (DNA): TGTGCCAGCAGCTTAGAGTTGCGCTATGGTGGAGAGACCCAGTACTTC. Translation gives CASSLELRYGGETQYF.

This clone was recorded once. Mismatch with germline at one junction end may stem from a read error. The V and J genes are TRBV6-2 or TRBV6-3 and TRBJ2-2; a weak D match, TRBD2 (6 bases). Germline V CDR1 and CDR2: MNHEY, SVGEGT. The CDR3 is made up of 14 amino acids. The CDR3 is CASSRDSHTGELFF. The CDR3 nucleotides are TGTGCCAGCAGCCGGGACTCACACACTGGGGAGCTGTTTTTT.

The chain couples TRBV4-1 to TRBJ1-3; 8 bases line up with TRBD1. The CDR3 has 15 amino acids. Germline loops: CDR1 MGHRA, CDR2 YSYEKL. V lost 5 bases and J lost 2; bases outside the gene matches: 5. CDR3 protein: CASSKGTGAGNTIYF. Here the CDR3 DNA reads TGCGCCAGCAGCAAAGGGACAGGTGCTGGAAACACCATATATTTT.

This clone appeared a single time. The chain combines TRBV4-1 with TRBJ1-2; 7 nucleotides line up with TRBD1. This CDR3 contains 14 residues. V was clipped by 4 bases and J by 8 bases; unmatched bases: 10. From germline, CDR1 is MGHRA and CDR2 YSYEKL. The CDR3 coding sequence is TGCGCCAGCAGCCCAGCAGGGGGAGCTAACGGCTACACCTTC. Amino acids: CASSPAGGANGYTF.